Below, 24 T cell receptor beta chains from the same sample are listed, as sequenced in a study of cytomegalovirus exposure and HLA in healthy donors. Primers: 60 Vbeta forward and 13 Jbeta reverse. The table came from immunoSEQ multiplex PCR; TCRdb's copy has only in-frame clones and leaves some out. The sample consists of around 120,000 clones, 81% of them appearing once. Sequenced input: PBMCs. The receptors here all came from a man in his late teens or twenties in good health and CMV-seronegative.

CDR3 DNA: TGCGCCAGCAGCTTGGCAGGAGGTAGCAATCAGCCCCAGCATTTT. As protein: CASSLAGGSNQPQHF. The V gene is TRBV5-1, the J gene TRBJ1-5; D not certain. V lost 0 bases, J lost 0 bases, and 7 bases lay in between. The CDR3 length is 15 residues. Germline V gene data show CDR1 as SGHRS and CDR2 as YFSETQ.

The CDR3 spells CASAAKRAGVNTGELFF. CDR3 in DNA: TGTGCCAGCGCGGCTAAACGAGCCGGGGTGAACACCGGGGAGCTGTTTTTT. V and J are TRBV7-8 and TRBJ2-2, with D tentatively TRBD2 (5 bases). Trimming pared 8 bases from V and 1 base from J, leaving 20 bases between. This CDR3 region has 17 residues. Germline CDR1 is SGHVS and CDR2 is FQNEAQ.

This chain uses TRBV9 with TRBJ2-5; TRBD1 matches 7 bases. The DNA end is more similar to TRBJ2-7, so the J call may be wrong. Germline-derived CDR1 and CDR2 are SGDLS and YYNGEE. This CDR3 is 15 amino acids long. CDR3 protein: CASSVEEGATYEQYF. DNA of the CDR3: TGTGCCAGCAGCGTAGAAGAGGGGGCGACCTACGAGCAGTACTTC.

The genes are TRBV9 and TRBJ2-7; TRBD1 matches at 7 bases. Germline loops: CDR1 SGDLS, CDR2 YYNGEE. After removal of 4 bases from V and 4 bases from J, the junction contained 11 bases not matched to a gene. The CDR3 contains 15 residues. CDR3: CASSPRTGTSYEQYF. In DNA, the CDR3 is TGTGCCAGCAGCCCACGGACAGGAACATCTTACGAGCAGTACTTC.

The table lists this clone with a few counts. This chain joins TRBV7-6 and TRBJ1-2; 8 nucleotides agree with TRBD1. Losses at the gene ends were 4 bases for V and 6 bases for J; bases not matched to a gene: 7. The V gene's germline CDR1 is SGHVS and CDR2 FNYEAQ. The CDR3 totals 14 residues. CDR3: CASSSSDRDHGYTF. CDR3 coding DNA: TGTGCCAGCAGCTCTTCGGACAGGGACCATGGCTACACCTTC.

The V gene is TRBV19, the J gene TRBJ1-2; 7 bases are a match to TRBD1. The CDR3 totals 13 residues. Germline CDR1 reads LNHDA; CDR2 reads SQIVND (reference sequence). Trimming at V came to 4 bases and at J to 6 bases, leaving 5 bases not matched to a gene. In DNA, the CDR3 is TGTGCCAGTAGTACGACAGGGATCCATGGCTACACCTTC. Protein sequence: CASSTTGIHGYTF. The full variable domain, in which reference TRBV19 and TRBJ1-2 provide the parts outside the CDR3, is DGGITQSPKYLFRKEGQNVTLSCEQNLNHDAMYWYRQDPGQGLRLIYYSQIVNDFQKGDIAEGYSVSREKKESFPLTVTSAQKNPTAFYLCASSTTGIHGYTFGSGTRLTVV.

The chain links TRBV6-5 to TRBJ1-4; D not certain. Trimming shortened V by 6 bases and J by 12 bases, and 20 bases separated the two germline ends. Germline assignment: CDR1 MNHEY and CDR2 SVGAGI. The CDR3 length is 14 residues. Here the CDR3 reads CASSNVRESSELFF. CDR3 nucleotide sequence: TGTGCCAGCAGCAACGTCCGGGAGAGTAGTGAACTGTTTTTT.

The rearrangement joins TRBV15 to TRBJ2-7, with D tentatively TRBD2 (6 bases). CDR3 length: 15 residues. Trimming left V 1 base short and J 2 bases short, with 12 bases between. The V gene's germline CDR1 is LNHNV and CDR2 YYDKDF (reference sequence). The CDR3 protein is CATSRASGGTYEQYF. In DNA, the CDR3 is TGTGCCACCAGCAGAGCATCAGGCGGGACCTACGAGCAGTACTTC.

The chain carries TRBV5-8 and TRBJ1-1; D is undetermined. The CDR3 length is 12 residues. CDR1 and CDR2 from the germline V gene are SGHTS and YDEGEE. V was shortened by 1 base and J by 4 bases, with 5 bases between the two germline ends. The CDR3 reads CASSLSGTEAFF. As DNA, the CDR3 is TGTGCCAGCAGCTTGTCAGGCACTGAAGCTTTCTTT.

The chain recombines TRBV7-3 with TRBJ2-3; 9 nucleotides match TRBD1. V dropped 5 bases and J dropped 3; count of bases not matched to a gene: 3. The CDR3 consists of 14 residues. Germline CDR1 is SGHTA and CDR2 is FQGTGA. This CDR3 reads CASSMTGGTDTQYF. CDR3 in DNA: TGTGCCAGCAGCATGACAGGGGGAACAGATACGCAGTATTTT.

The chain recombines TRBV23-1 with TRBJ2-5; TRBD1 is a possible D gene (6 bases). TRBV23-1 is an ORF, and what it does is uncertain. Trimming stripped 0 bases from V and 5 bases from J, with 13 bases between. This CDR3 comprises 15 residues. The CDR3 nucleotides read TGCGCCAGCAGTCAATCGGGGCAGGGGAAGGAGACCCAGTACTTC. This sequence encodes CASSQSGQGKETQYF.

As DNA, the CDR3 is TGTGCCAGCAGCTATACTACGGGCACAGATACGCAGTATTTT. Translated: CASSYTTGTDTQYF. The V gene is TRBV9, the J gene TRBJ2-3; unclear D gene. V lost 4 bases to trimming and J lost 1 base, with 10 bases between them. The V gene's germline CDR1 is SGDLS and CDR2 YYNGEE. CDR3 size: 14 residues.

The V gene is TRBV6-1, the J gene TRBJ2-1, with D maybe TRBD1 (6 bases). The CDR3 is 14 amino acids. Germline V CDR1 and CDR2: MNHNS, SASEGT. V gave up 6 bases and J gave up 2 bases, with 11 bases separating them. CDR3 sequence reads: CASSTEGAYNEQFF. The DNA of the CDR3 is TGTGCCAGCAGCACAGAGGGGGCCTACAATGAGCAGTTCTTC.

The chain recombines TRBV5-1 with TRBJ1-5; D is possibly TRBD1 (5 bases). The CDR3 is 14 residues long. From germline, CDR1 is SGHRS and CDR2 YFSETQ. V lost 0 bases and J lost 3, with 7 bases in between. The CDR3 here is CASSLGGVNQPQHF. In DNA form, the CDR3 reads TGCGCCAGCAGCTTGGGGGGGGTCAATCAGCCCCAGCATTTT. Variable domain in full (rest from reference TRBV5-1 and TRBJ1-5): KAGVTQTPRYLIKTRGQQVTLSCSPISGHRSVSWYQQTPGQGLQFLFEYFSETQRNKGNFPGRFSGRQFSNSRSEMNVSTLELGDSALYLCASSLGGVNQPQHFGDGTRLSIL.

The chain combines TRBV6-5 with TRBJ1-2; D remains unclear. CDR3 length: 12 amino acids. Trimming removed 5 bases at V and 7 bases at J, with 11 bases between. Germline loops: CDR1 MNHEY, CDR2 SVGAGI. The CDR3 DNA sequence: TGTGCCAGCAGTGACTGGGGAGCTGGCTACACCTTC. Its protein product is CASSDWGAGYTF.

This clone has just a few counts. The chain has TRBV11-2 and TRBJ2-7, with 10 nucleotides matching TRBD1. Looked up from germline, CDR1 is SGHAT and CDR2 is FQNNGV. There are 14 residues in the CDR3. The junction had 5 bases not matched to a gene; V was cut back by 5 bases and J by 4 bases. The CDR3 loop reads CASSAGQGGYEQYF. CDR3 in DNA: TGTGCCAGCAGCGCAGGACAGGGGGGATACGAGCAGTACTTC.

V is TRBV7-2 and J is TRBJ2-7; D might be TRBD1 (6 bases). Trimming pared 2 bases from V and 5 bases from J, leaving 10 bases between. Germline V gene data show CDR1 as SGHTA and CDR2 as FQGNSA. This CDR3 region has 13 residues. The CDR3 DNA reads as TGTGCCAGCAGCTTACAGGGGATTAACGAGCAGTACTTC. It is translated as CASSLQGINEQYF.

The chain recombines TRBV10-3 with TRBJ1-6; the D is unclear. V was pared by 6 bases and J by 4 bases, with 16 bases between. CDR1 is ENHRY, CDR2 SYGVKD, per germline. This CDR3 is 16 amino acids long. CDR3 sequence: CAIRPAGDFYNSPLHF. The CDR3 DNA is TGTGCCATCAGACCGGCGGGAGACTTTTATAATTCACCCCTCCACTTT.

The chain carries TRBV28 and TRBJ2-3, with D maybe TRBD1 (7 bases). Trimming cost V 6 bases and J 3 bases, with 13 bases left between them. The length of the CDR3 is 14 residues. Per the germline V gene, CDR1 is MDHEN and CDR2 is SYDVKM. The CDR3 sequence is CASREGARTDTQYF. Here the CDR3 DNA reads TGTGCCAGCAGGGAGGGGGCGAGAACAGATACGCAGTATTTT.

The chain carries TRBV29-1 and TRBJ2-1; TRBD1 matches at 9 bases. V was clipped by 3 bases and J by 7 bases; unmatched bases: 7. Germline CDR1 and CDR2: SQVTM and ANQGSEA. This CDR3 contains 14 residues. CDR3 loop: CSVEGTGRKNEQFF. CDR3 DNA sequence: TGCAGCGTTGAGGGGACAGGGAGGAAGAATGAGCAGTTCTTC.

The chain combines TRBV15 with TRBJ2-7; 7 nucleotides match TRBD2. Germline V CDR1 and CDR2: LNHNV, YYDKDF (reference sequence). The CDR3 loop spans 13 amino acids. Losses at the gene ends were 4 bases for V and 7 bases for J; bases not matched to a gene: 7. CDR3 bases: TGTGCCACCAGCAAGGTCTCGGGGGGAGAGCAGTACTTC. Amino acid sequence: CATSKVSGGEQYF.

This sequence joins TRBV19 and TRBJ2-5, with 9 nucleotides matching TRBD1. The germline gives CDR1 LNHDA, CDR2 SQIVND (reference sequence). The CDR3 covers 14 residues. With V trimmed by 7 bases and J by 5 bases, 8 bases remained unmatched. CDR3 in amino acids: CASTPDRGSETQYF. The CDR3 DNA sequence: TGTGCCAGTACCCCGGACAGGGGTTCGGAGACCCAGTACTTC.

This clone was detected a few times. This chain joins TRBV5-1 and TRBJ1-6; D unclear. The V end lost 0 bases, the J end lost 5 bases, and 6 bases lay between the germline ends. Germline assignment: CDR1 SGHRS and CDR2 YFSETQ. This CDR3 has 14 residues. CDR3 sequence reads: CASSLGSNNSPLHF. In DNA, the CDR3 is TGCGCCAGCAGCTTGGGCAGTAATAATTCACCCCTCCACTTT.

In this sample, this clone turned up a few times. CDR3 DNA: TGTGCCAGCAGCGTAGTTTCCGGGGTAGCGGGGGCCTACAATGAGCAGTTCTTC. It codes for CASSVVSGVAGAYNEQFF. This chain links TRBV9 with TRBJ2-1; TRBD2 matches 9 bases. Germline V gives CDR1 SGDLS, CDR2 YYNGEE. The CDR3 totals 18 residues. V was pared by 0 bases and J by 2 bases, with 9 bases of the junction left unmatched.